The 8 T cell receptor beta chains below all came from one sample that was sequenced in a study of T cell responses to AZD1222 COVID-19 vaccine. Profiling relied on immunoSEQ multiplex PCR, and the TCRdb table lists in-frame clones only, not all of them. Of 100,000 to 130,000 clones in the sample, roughly 87% were seen once. The sequences come from peripheral blood, collected on day 0 of AZD1222 vaccination. These receptors all come from an adult in good health.

This clone was seen just once. This chain links TRBV11-2 with TRBJ2-3; unclear D gene. The CDR3 covers 16 residues. Trimming left V 5 bases short and J 2 bases short, with 17 bases between. Germline V gene lookup returns CDR1 SGHAT and CDR2 FQNNGV. CDR3 sequence: CASSHLGGRHTDTQYF. DNA of the CDR3: TGTGCCAGCAGCCACTTAGGTGGCAGACACACAGATACGCAGTATTTT.

The CDR3 DNA reads TGTGCCAGCGCGGGCCCAAGGGGTCAGCCCCAGCATTTT. Residues: CASAGPRGQPQHF. The chain combines TRBV11-2 with TRBJ1-5, with TRBD1 as a possible D gene (5 bases). The CDR3 spans 13 residues. Germline V gene sequence: CDR1 SGHAT, CDR2 FQNNGV. V shed 8 bases and J shed 6 bases, with 14 bases lying between them.

This clone has only a few counts. The gene calls are TRBV7-9 and TRBJ1-2; possible D gene TRBD1, 5 bases. The V end was cut by 5 bases, the J end by 8 bases, with 18 bases between. The CDR3 spans 14 residues. Germline loops: CDR1 SEHNR, CDR2 FQNEAQ (reference sequence). DNA of the CDR3: TGTGCCAGCAGCCCCCCAGGGCAGTTCAGCGGCTACACCTTC. This encodes CASSPPGQFSGYTF.

The rearrangement uses TRBV5-6 and TRBJ2-1; TRBD1 is a possible D gene (6 bases). This CDR3 has 14 amino acids. The germline CDR1 and CDR2 sequences are SGHDT and YYEEEE. The ends were cut back, 0 bases at V and 3 bases at J, with 7 bases in the middle. The CDR3 reads CASSLVDSYNEQFF. The CDR3 DNA sequence: TGTGCCAGCAGCTTGGTGGACAGCTACAATGAGCAGTTCTTC.

V gene TRBV13 combines with J gene TRBJ2-1; the D is unclear. Germline V gene data show CDR1 as PRHDT and CDR2 as FYEKMQ (reference sequence). V was clipped by 8 bases and J by 5 bases, with 13 bases between them. This CDR3 region has 13 residues. The CDR3 sequence: CASLGYPHNEQFF. In DNA, the CDR3 is TGTGCCAGCTTGGGATACCCCCACAATGAGCAGTTCTTC.

This sequence joins TRBV5-1 and TRBJ2-3, with D tentatively TRBD1 or TRBD2 (5 bases each). With 4 bases removed from V and 0 bases from J, the gap between germline ends came to 15 bases. This CDR3 has 16 amino acids. The germline V gene has CDR1 SGHRS and CDR2 YFSETQ. As DNA, the CDR3 is TGCGCCAGCAGCCCTGGGACGGACACTAGCACAGATACGCAGTATTTT. Translation: CASSPGTDTSTDTQYF.

V and J are TRBV27 and TRBJ2-1, with TRBD2 matching 13 bases. CDR1 is MNHEY, CDR2 SMNVEV, per germline (reference sequence). After removal of 10 bases from V and 6 bases from J, the junction contained 3 bases not matched to a gene. This CDR3 region has 13 residues. CDR3 nucleotides: TGTGCCACCAGGACTAGCGGGAGCAATGAGCAGTTCTTC. Encoded protein: CATRTSGSNEQFF.

V usage is TRBV7-2 and J usage is TRBJ1-1; TRBD1 might be the D (6 bases). V lost 2 bases, J lost 7 bases, and 11 bases lay in between. This CDR3 is built from 13 residues. CDR1 and CDR2 from the germline V gene are SGHTA and FQGNSA. CDR3 coding DNA: TGTGCCAGCAGCTTACTTCAGGGGTTTGAAGCTTTCTTT. Translating gives CASSLLQGFEAFF.